This TCR beta chain appears in the sequencing data of a study of beta chain features in type 1 diabetes. Investigators reverse transcribed all isolated RNA, so they sequenced expressed TCRB transcripts. Clones were sequenced by immunoSEQ multiplex PCR, and TCRdb holds only the in-frame ones, with some missing. The table lists around 250,000 clones, less than 35% of them singletons, with about 3.9% in the top ten. Deletions cut 0 bases from V and 1 base from J, with 13 bases between. Germline V gene data show CDR1 as MNHEY and CDR2 as SVGAGI. This CDR3 contains 16 residues. This chain links TRBV6-5 with TRBJ2-7, with a weak D call TRBD2 (6 bases). The TCR comes from a man aged 25 to 45 in good health. Sequencing was done on a sample of central memory CD4+ T cells from blood. The CDR3 loop reads CASSYSVLEGSYEQYF. DNA for the CDR3: TGTGCCAGCAGTTACTCGGTCTTGGAGGGATCCTACGAGCAGTACTTC.